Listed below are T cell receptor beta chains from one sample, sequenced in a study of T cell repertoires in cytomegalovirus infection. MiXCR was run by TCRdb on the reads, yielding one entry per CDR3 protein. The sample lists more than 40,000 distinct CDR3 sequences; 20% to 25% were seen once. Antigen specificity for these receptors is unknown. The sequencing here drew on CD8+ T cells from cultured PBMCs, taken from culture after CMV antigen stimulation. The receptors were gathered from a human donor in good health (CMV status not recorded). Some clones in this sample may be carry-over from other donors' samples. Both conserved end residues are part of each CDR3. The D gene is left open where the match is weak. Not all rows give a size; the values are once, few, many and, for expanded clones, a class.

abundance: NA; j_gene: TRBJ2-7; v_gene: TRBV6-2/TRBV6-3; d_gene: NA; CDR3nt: TGTGCCAGCAGTTACTCGAGAGGTTTCTACGAGCAGTACTTC; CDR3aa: CASSYSRGFYEQYF
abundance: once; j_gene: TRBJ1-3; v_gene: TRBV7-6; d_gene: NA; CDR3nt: TGTGCCAGCAGACCCCTCGCGGGGGCAGCCGACCCGGACACCATATATTTT; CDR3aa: CASRPLAGAADPDTIYF
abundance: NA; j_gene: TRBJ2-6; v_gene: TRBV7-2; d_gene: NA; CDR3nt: TGTGCCAGCGGACCGGGGGCTGGGGCCAACGTCCTGACTTTC; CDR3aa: CASGPGAGANVLTF
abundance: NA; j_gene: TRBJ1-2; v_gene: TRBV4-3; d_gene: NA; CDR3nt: TGCGCCAGCAGCCAAGACAGGGGATCAGCCTATGGCTACACCTTC; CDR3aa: CASSQDRGSAYGYTF
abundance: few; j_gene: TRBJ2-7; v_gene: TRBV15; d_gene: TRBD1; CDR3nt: TGTGCCACCAGCAGGGGACAGGGACCCTACGAGCAGTACTTC; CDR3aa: CATSRGQGPYEQYF
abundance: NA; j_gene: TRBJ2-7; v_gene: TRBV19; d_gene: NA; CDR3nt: TGTGCCAGTAGTATAACCGAGTCCTACGAGCAGTACTTC; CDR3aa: CASSITESYEQYF
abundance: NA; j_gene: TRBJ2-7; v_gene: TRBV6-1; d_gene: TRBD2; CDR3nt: TGTGCCAGCAGCCCCGTAGGACTAGCGGGAGGGCGGCCCTACGAGCAGTACTTC; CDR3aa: CASSPVGLAGGRPYEQYF
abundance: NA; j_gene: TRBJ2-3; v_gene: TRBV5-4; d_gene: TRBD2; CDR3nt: TGTGCCAGCAGCCAATCGGGCGGGAGGTATGGAGATACGCAGTATTTT; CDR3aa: CASSQSGGRYGDTQYF
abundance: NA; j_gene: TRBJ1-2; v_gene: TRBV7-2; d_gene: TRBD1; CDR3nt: TGTGCCAGCAGCTTAGCCGGGACAGGGGCGCAAGGCTACACCTTC; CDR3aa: CASSLAGTGAQGYTF
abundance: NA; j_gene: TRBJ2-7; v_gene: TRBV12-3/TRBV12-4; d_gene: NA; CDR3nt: TGTGCCAGCAGTCCCGGGGGCGGGAGCGAGCAGTACTTC; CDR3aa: CASSPGGGSEQYF
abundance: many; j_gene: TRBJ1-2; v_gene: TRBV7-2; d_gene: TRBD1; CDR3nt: TGTGCCAGCAGCTTAGAACCAGGGGGGGGTGGCTACACCTTC; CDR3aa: CASSLEPGGGGYTF
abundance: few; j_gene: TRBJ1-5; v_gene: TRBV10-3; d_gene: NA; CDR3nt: TGTGCCATCAGTGAGGGAGAAAAAAGAGGCAATCAGCCCCAGCATTTT; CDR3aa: CAISEGEKRGNQPQHF
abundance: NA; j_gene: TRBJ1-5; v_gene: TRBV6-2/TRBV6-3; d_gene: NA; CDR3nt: TGTGCCAGCAGTTACACGGTTCAGTTGAGCCGGGACCAGCCCCAGCATTTT; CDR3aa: CASSYTVQLSRDQPQHF
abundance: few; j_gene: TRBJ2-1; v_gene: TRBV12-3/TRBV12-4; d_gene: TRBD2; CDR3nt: TGTGCCAGCAGTCTCTGGACTAGCTCCTATGAGCAGTTCTTC; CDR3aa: CASSLWTSSYEQFF
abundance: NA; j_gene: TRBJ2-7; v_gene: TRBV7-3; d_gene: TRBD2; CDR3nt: TGTGCCAGCAGCTTAAGGGGCGGGAGTGGCGAGCAGTACTTC; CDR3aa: CASSLRGGSGEQYF
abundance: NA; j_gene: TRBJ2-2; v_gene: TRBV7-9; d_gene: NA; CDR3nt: TGTGCCAGCAGCCGGACGGGACTCAACACCGGGGAGCTGTTTTTT; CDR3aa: CASSRTGLNTGELFF
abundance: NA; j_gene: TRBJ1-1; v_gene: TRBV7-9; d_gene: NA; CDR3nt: TGTGCCAGCAGCTTGGGGGGCGGATTGCTCGCTGAAGCTTTCTTT; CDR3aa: CASSLGGGLLAEAFF
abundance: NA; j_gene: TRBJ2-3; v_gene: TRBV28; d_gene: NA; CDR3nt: TGTGCCAGCAGTCCTTTGGGGGGCGGGTCAGATACGCAGTATTTT; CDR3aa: CASSPLGGGSDTQYF
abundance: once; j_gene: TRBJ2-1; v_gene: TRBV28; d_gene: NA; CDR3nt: TGTGCCAGCAGTTTAACGGGGGACGGGGGTGAGCAGTTCTTC; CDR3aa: CASSLTGDGGEQFF
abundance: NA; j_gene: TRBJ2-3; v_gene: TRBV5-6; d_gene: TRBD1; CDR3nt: TGTGCCAGCAGCCGATGGGACAGGTCCACAGATACGCAGTATTTT; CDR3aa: CASSRWDRSTDTQYF
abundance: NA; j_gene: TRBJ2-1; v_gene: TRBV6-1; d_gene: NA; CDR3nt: TGTGCCAGCAATTTCGACCGGAATGAGCAGTTCTTC; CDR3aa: CASNFDRNEQFF
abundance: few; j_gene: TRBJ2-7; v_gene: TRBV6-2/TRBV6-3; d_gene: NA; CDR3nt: TGTGCCAGCAAGCCTCGGCGGGCAGCGCACGAGCAGTACTTC; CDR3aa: CASKPRRAAHEQYF
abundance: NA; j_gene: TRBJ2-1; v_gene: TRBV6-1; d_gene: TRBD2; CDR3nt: TGTGCCAGCAGTGAAGGGTTAGGGACTAGCGGGCTGAATGAGCAGTTCTTC; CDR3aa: CASSEGLGTSGLNEQFF
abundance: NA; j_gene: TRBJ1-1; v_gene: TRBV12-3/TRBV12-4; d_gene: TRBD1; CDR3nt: TGTGCCAGCAGTTTGGGCACAGGGGTTCGCACTGAAGCTTTCTTT; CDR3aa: CASSLGTGVRTEAFF
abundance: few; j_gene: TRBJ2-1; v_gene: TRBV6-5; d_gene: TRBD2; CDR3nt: TGTGCCAGCAGGCACGGGACTAGCGAATACAATGAGCAGTTCTTC; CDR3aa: CASRHGTSEYNEQFF
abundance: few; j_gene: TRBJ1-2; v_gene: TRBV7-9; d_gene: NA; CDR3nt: TGTGCCAGCAGCTTAGGGGGTAATGGCTACACCTTC; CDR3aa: CASSLGGNGYTF
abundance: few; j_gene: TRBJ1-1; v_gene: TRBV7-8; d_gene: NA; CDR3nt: TGTGCCAGCAGCTTACAAGTCCACACTGAAGCTTTCTTT; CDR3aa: CASSLQVHTEAFF
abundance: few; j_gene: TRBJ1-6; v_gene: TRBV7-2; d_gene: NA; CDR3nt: TGTGCCAGCAGCTTCACAGCTAATAATTCACCCCTCCACTTT; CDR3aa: CASSFTANNSPLHF
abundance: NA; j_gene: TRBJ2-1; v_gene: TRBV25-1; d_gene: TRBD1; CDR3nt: TGTGCCAGCAGTGAACCGGGACAGGGCTCCTACAATGAGCAGTTCTTC; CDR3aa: CASSEPGQGSYNEQFF
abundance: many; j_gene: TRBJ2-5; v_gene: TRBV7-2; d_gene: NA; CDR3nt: TGTGCCAGCAGCCGCATGTCCCAGTATGAGACCCAGTACTTC; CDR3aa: CASSRMSQYETQYF
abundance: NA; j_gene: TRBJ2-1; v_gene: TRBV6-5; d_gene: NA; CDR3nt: TGTGCCAGCAGCCCTAGGTCCCGAGGGACATACAATGAGCAGTTCTTC; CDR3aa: CASSPRSRGTYNEQFF
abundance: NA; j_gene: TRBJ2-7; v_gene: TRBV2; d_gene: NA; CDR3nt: TGTGCCAGCAATTACCTTTCAGCCACCAACGAGCAGTACTTC; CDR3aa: CASNYLSATNEQYF
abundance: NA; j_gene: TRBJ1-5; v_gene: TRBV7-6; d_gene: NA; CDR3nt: TGTGCCAGCAGCTACGGACAGCGTTGGCCCCAGCATTTT; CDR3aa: CASSYGQRWPQHF
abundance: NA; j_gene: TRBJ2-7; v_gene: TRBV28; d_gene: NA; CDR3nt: TGTGCCAGCAGTGGGCGGGACAGAGGCTACGAGCAGTACTTC; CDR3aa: CASSGRDRGYEQYF
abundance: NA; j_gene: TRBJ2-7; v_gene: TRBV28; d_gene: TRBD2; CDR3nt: TGTGCCAGCAAGGCCCAGGGTAGCGGGTTGGCCTACGAGCAGTACTTC; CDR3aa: CASKAQGSGLAYEQYF
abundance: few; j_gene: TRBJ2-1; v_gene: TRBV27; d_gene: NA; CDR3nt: TGTGCCAGCAGTGGGGCTCCGAGCTCCTACAATGAGCAGTTCTTC; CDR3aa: CASSGAPSSYNEQFF
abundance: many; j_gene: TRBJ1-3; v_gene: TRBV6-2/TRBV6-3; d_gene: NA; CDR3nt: TGTGCCAGCAGTTACAGTCCTGAAGGTGGAAACACCATATATTTT; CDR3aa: CASSYSPEGGNTIYF
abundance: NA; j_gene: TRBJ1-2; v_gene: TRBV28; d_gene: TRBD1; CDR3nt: TGTGCCAGCAGTCCTGACAGGGTTTATGGCTACACCTTC; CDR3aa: CASSPDRVYGYTF
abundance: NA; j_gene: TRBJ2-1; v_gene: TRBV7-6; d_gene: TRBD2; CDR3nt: TGTGCCAGCAGCATAACCCGGACTAGCGGGAAGTCCTACAATGAGCAGTTCTTC; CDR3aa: CASSITRTSGKSYNEQFF
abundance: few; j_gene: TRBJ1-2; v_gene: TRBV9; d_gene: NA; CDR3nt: TGTGCCAGCAGCGTAGGAGAAACGAACTATGGCTACACCTTC; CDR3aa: CASSVGETNYGYTF
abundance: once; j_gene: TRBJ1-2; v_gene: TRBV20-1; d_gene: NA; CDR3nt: TGCAGTGCTAGAATGACAGCTAACTATGGCTACACCTTC; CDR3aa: CSARMTANYGYTF
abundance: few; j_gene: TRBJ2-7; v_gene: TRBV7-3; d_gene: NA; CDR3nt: TGTGCCAGCAGCTTATACGGCGGGGACGGATCCTACGAGCAGTACTTC; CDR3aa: CASSLYGGDGSYEQYF
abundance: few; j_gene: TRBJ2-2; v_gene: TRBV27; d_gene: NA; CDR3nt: TGTGCCAGCAGTTTAAACGGGGAGCTGTTTTTT; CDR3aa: CASSLNGELFF
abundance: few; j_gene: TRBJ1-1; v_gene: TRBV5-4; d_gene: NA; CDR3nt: TGTGCCAGCACGATCTCAGGGGCAGCGTACACTGAAGCTTTCTTT; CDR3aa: CASTISGAAYTEAFF
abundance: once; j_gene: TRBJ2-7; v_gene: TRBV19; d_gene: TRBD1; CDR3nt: TGTGCCAGTAGTCGGGACAGGGGCTACGAGCAGTACTTC; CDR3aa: CASSRDRGYEQYF
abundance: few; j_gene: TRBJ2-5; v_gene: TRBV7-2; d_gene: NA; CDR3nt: TGTGCCAGCAGCTTAAACAGGGTAGAATCAGAGACCCAGTACTTC; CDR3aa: CASSLNRVESETQYF